The present T cell receptor (beta chain) was sequenced within a study of cytomegalovirus exposure and HLA in healthy donors (TCRdb year 2017). Looking at the study overall: An earlier analysis of several hundred of the donors reported 250 to 300 Gb of sequence data and some 100 million unique TCR beta sequences from 190 million or so T cells. An early release covering 500 to 750 HLA-typed donors comprised approximately 290 gigabases of sequencing data and approximately 80 million unique TCR sequences. Among the roughly 410 genotyped donors, under 90% belonged to the genetic ancestry cluster associated with self-reported Caucasian donors. The aim of the study was to test whether cataloging public T cell receptors could identify signatures of past pathogen exposure. The T cell repertoires of around 730 subjects were profiled by immunosequencing and related to cytomegalovirus serostatus. Besides the first cohort of hundreds of subjects, a separate validation cohort made up of some 110 different subjects was used. To predict cytomegalovirus infection status, the study brought together high-throughput TCR immunosequencing, statistical association of individual TCRs with disease status, and machine learning. In a later analysis, previously published TCR beta repertoires from 500 to 750 donors were re-analyzed and high-resolution HLA genotyping was added so that TCR occurrence patterns could be studied. The later analysis used no new phenotypic data to find candidate immune exposures, relying instead on TCR beta sequences and their occurrence across donors. To decide whether each TCR beta V gene segment behaved as functional or pseudogenic, an earlier analysis of some 600 of the donors relied on high-throughput TCR beta sequencing. Alongside the repertoire data, information on donor age, sex, ethnicity and CMV serostatus was compiled. In a later genetic analysis, genome-wide SNP genotypes for about 55% of the roughly 670 donors were used, and that subset was treated as a discovery cohort. All discovery cohort repertoires had been generated on a single sequencing platform. HLA typing covered class I and class II loci at four-digit resolution. Typing coverage varied by locus: 629-630 donors for A, B, C, DRB1 and DQB1; roughly 520 for DQA1; about 570 for DPA1; fewer than 480 for DPB1. Because of strong linkage in the cohort, 5 or 6 DR-DQ haplotypes were treated as single units for association and clustering. Among some 400 genotyped donors of the cohort, an average of roughly 230,000 unique TCR beta nucleotide sequences was sequenced per donor, of which 15% to 20% were non-productive. What the research found in general, with its limitations: This cohort had only TCR beta chains sequenced, and the lack of alpha or paired-chain data limited which features could be detected. Presence/absence analyses assumed roughly uniform sequencing depth across donors, an assumption that may not hold. Some IMGT-functional V segments, including TRBV6-2 and TRBV6-3, could not be distinguished by the 87-base-pair reads and were therefore excluded. Broadly in line with IMGT annotations, most TCR beta V segments showed up in productive rearrangements about 87% or about 30% of the time in an earlier analysis of 587 of the donors. In a later analysis, most CMV-associated TCR beta chains were found to appear HLA-restricted, with HLA associations seemingly driven largely by CMV exposure. The study listed over 150 TCR beta chains as associated with cytomegalovirus. At a false discovery rate of 0.05, a later analysis linked under 20,000 TCR beta sequences to specific HLA alleles. Cytomegalovirus status was reported to be diagnosed by the classifier with high specificity and sensitivity in both the original and validation cohorts. In a later analysis, the rate of TCR association differed among HLA loci, with DRB1 alleles having the most associated TCRs and HLA-C alleles having the fewest. A later genetic analysis associated a missense DCLRE1C variant with V-gene and J-gene trimming of TCR beta chains, and an independent cohort replicated the association. Compared with equally common non-associated chains, HLA-associated TCR beta chains in a later analysis were more clonally expanded and had lower generation probabilities. When HLA alleles, especially DR and DQ, strongly co-occurred, attributing TCR associations to individual alleles was difficult. Because some donors lacked HLA typing at each locus, the association tests relied only on the typed subset. For the cohort, immune exposure information was limited to CMV serostatus. According to a later analysis, parvovirus B19, influenza, CMV and Epstein-Barr virus appeared linked to several top co-occurrence clusters. Three of the identified cytomegalovirus-associated TCR beta chains were confirmed in vitro to be specific for cytomegalovirus antigens. A further reported finding was that TCR beta sequences accurately predicted the HLA-A and HLA-B alleles for most subjects in the first cohort. Linkage disequilibrium might explain the correlated functional status among segregating V segments, but an unknown experimental factor could not be excluded. A cluster of highly shared sequence variants was judged likely to represent a technical artifact of the sequencing pipeline. According to the authors, the approach could potentially be generalized to other disease states and immunological phenotypes. Roughly 17 rarely observed V segments, including chromosome 9 orphons, were excluded from the earlier analysis of almost 600 of the donors because counts were too low. Most TCR sequences were seen in very few donors, while some public TCRs were found in many individuals. Compared with the roughly 670-donor mean, donors in an Asian-associated ancestry cluster had fewer N-insertions in productive TCRs, according to a later genetic analysis.

Reading the germline V gene gives CDR1 MNHEY and CDR2 SVGAGI. Its CDR3 holds 13 amino acids, cysteine through phenylalanine. Only the CDR3 region is kept as DNA, spanning 39 bases read in frame from base 1. The junction shows trimming of 5 bases on V and 8 bases on J, plus 12 bases between the germline ends. This clone occurred once. Its antigen remains unidentified. Qualities for individual bases were not recorded, and no much larger clone is one base off. Receptors were amplified or captured by the immunoSEQ multiplex PCR assay. The multiplex PCR relied on a mix of 60 forward primers for TCR Vbeta segments and 13 reverse primers for TCR Jbeta segments. The CDR3 region of rearranged TCR beta genes was amplified from genomic DNA with a multiplex PCR assay. The amplified TCR beta libraries were sequenced on the Illumina HiSeq System as 87-base-pair reads. Per the authors' processing: A later analysis counted tens of millions of unique TCR beta chains across the 700 or so repertoires, and around 12 million of these chains were shared by at least two donors. Raw reads were error-corrected and collapsed into unique sequences by a nearest-neighbor algorithm in which closely related sequences were merged to remove PCR and sequencing errors. CDR3 sequences were aligned to IMGT reference sequences to assign V, D and J gene segments. For a sequence to be retained, a match of at least six nucleotides to both a V gene segment and a J gene segment was required. Rearrangements were called productive when the CDR3 lacked stop codons and stayed in frame with V and J; all others were non-productive. Following IMGT convention, CDR3 was defined as the stretch from the second conserved V-encoded cysteine to the conserved J-encoded phenylalanine. The earlier analysis of 500 to 650 of the donors excluded any sequence lacking an unambiguous match to a single V gene segment. An earlier analysis of around 600 of the donors classified V segments as functional when productive rearrangements were above 56.7% and as segregating when the standard deviation between donors was above 5%. A statistical classification framework was built for diagnosing cytomegalovirus status from the catalog of TCR beta chain sequences. In a later analysis, V and J genes were assigned by comparing TCR nucleotide sequences against IMGT/GENE-DB human TR gene sequences. In a later analysis, CDR3 sequences and most-parsimonious VDJ recombination scenarios were assigned using the TCRdist pipeline. In a later analysis, each TCR beta chain was defined by its CDR3 amino acid sequence together with its V-gene family, and reads lacking a unique V-gene family were excluded. In a later analysis, nearly 600 highly shared, low-generation-probability nucleotide sequences were removed to address suspected cross-contamination and a sequencing artifact. In a later analysis, a clonal expansion index was calculated for each public chain from normalized within-repertoire ranks of inferred template counts. Generation probabilities in a later analysis came from a VDJ recombination model fitted to out-of-frame rearrangements, and those results were checked against IGoR. Hypergeometric tests were used in a later analysis to score TCR-TCR, TCR-HLA and TCR-CMV co-occurrence, with a repertoire-size bias correction applied to the TCR pairs. False discovery rates were estimated in a later analysis by permuting HLA or CMV assignments 20 times. In a later analysis, co-occurring TCRs were grouped using DBSCAN, with TCRdist sequence similarity added in when clustering inside HLA-allele-positive subsets. For co-occurrence clustering, repertoires with fewer than 30,000 or more than 120,000 public chains were excluded, along with 4 to 6 repertoires with anomalous nucleotide sharing. The source is immuneACCESS, and TCRdb retained only in-frame sequences with V and J called. Part of the clones is not carried over; for the studies checked, unresolved V genes explain less than half of this, and the remainder is unexplained. D and trimming were read from the DNA, whereas the V and J calls and clone size are those reported in that table. Within this sample are about 180,000 clones, with around 80% of them counted one time only. The ten top clones hold about 0.5% of the sample.

The cohort was made up of approximately 700 healthy bone marrow donors. All cohort members were sampled while nominally healthy, although unrecorded immune exposures were likely present. The donor tested CMV seronegative, placing the donor among the roughly 340 seronegative members of the cohort. Every donor gave a peripheral blood sample, and the peripheral blood mononuclear cells from that sample were used for TCR beta sequencing. Genomic DNA was extracted from the blood cell samples with the Qiagen DNeasy Blood Extraction Kit. The sequence links TRBV6-5 to TRBJ1-4, with the D gene not clear enough to name. This TCR was sampled from a woman between 50 and 59 years old in good health and CMV-seronegative. The sample comprised PBMCs. In nucleotides, the sequence is TGTGCCAGCAGTACCCCCGCAGAAGAAAAACTGTTTTTT. Its protein is CASSTPAEEKLFF.